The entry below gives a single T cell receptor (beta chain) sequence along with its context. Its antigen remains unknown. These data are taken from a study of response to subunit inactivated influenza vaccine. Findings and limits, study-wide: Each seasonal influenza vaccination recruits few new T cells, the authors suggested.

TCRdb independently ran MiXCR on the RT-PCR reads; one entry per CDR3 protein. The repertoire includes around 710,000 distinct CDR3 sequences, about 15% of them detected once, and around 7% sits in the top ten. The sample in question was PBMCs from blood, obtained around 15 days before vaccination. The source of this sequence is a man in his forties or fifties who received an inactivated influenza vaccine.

CDR3 DNA: TGTGCCAGCAGCCCAGGGTTGAGTGGCTACACCTTC. Protein product: CASSPGLSGYTF. V usage is TRBV7-2 and J usage is TRBJ1-2; TRBD1 might be the D (5 bases). V was clipped by 5 bases and J by 7 bases, with 11 bases between them. The length of the CDR3 is 12 residues. CDR1 is SGHTA, CDR2 FQGNSA, per germline.